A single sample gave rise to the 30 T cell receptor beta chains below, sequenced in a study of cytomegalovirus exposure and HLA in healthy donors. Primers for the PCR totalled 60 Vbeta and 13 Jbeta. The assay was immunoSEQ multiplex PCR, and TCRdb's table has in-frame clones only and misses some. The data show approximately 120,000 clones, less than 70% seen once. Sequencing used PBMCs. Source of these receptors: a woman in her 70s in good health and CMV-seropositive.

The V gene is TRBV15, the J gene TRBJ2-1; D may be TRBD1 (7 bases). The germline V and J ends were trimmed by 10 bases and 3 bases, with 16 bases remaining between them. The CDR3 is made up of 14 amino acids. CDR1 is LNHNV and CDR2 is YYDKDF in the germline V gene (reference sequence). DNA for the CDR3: TGTGCCAGGAACGCGGGACAGAACTACAATGAGCAGTTCTTC. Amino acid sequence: CARNAGQNYNEQFF. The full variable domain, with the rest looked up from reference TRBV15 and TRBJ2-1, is DAMVIQNPRYQVTQFGKPVTLSCSQTLNHNVMYWYQQKSSQAPKLLFHYYDKDFNNEADTPDNFQSRRPNTSFCFLDIRSPGLGDTAMYLCARNAGQNYNEQFFGPGTRLTVL.

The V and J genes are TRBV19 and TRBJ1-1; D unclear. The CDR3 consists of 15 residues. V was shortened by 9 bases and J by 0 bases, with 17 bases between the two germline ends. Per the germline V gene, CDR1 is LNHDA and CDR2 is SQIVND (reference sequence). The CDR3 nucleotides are TGTGCCAGCCTTGCCAAAGGAGGCATGAACACTGAAGCTTTCTTT. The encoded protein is CASLAKGGMNTEAFF.

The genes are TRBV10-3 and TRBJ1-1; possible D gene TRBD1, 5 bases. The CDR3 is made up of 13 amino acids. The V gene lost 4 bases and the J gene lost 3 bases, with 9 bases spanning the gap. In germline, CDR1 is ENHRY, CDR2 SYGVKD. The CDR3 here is CAISAGGDTEAFF. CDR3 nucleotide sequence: TGTGCCATCAGTGCCGGGGGGGACACTGAAGCTTTCTTT.

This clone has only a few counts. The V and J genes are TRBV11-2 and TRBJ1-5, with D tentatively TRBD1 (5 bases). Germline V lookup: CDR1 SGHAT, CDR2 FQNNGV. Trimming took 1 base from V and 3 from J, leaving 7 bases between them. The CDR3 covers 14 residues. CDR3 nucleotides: TGTGCCAGCAGCTTAGCAGGGTTCAATCAGCCCCAGCATTTT. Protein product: CASSLAGFNQPQHF.

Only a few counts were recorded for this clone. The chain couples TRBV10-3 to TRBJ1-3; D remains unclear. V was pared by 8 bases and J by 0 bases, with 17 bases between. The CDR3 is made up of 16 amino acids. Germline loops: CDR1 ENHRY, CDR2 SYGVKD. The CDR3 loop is CAIQRPGNLSGNTIYF. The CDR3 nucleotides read TGTGCCATCCAGCGGCCGGGGAACCTCTCTGGAAACACCATATATTTT.

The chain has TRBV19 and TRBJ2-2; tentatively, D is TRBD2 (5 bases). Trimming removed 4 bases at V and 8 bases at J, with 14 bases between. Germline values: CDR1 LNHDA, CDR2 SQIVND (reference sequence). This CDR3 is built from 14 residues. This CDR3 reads CASSTSHILGELFF. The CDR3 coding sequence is TGTGCCAGTAGTACTAGCCATATCTTAGGGGAGCTGTTTTTT.

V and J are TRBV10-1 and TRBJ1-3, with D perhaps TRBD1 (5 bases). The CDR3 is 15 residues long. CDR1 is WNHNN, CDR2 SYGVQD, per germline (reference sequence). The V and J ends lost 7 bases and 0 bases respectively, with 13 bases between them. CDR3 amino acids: CASTSTVSSGNTIYF. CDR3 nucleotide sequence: TGCGCCAGCACCTCGACAGTAAGCTCTGGAAACACCATATATTTT.

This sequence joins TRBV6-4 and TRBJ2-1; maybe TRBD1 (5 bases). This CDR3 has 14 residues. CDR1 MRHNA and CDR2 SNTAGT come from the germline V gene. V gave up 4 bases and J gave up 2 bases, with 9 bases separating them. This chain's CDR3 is CASSVRAPYNEQFF. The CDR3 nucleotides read TGTGCCAGCAGTGTCAGGGCCCCCTACAATGAGCAGTTCTTC.

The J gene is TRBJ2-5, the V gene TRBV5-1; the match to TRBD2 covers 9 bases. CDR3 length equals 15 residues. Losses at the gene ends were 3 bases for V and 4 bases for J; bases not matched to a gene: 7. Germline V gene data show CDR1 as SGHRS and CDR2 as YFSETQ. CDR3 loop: CASSSTGTSRETQYF. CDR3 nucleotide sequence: TGCGCCAGCAGCTCCACCGGGACTAGCAGAGAGACCCAGTACTTC. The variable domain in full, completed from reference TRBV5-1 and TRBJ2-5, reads KAGVTQTPRYLIKTRGQQVTLSCSPISGHRSVSWYQQTPGQGLQFLFEYFSETQRNKGNFPGRFSGRQFSNSRSEMNVSTLELGDSALYLCASSSTGTSRETQYFGPGTRLLVL.

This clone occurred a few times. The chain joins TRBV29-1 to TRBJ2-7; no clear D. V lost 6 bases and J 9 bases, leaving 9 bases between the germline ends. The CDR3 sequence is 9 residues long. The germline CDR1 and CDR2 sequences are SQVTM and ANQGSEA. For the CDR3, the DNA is TGCAGCGTGCAGGTTGGGCAGTACTTC. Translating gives CSVQVGQYF.

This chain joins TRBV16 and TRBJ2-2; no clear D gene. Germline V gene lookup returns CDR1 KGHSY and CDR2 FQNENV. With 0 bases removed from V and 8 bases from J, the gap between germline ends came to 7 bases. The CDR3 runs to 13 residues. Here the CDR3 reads CASSQSNAGELFF. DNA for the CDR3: TGTGCCAGCAGCCAATCTAACGCGGGGGAGCTGTTTTTT.

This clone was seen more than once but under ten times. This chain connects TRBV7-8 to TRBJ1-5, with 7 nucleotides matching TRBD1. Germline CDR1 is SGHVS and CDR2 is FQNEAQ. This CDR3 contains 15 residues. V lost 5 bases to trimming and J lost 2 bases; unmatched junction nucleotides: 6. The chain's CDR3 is CASSKTGLGNQPQHF. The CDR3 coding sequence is TGTGCCAGCAGCAAGACAGGGCTGGGCAATCAGCCCCAGCATTTT. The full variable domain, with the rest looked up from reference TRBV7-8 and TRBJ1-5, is GAGVSQSPRYKVAKRGQDVALRCDPISGHVSLFWYQQALGQGPEFLTYFQNEAQLDKSGLPSDRFFAERPEGSVSTLKIQRTQQEDSAVYLCASSKTGLGNQPQHFGDGTRLSIL.

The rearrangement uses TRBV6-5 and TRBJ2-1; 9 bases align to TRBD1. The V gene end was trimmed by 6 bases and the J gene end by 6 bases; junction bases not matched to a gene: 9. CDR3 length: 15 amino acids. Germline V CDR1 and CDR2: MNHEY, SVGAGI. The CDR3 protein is CASSYGTGRTNEQFF. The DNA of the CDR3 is TGTGCCAGCAGCTACGGGACAGGGAGGACCAATGAGCAGTTCTTC.

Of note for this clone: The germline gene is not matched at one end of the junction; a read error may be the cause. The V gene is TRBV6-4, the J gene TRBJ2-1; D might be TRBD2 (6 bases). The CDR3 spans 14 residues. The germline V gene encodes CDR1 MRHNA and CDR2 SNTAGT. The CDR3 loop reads CASSDTAGSGPSIF. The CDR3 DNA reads TGTGCCAGCAGTGACACTGCCGGGAGCGGGCCATCGATCTTC.

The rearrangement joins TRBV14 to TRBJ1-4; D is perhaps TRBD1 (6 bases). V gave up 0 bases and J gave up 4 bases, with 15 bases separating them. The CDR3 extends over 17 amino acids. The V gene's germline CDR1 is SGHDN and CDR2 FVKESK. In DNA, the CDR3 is TGTGCCAGCAGCCAAGATCGCGGACAGCTTCGTAATGAAAAACTGTTTTTT. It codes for CASSQDRGQLRNEKLFF.

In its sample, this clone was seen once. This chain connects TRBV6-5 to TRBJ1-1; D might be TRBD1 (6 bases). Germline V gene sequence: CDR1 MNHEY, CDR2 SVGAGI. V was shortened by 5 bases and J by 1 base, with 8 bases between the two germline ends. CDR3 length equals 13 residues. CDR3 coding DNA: TGTGCCAGCAGTGGGACAACGAACACTGAAGCTTTCTTT. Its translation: CASSGTTNTEAFF.

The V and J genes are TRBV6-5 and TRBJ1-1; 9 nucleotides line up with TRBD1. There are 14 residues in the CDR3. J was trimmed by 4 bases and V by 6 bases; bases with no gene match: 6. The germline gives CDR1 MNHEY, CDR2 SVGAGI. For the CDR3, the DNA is TGTGCCAGCAGGGGGTACAGGGGGCCCACTGAAGCTTTCTTT. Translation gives CASRGYRGPTEAFF.

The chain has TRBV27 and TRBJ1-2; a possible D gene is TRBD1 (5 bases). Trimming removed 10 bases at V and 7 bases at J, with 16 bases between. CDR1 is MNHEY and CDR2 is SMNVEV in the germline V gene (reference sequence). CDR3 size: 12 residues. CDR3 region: CATHQGGGGYTF. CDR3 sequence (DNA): TGTGCCACCCATCAGGGAGGAGGTGGCTACACCTTC.

The DNA for the CDR3 is TGTGCCAGCAGCGGTGGAGGGGTGGATGAAAAACTGTTTTTT. It yields the protein CASSGGGVDEKLFF. This sequence joins TRBV9 and TRBJ1-4; TRBD1 is a possible D gene (5 bases). Germline values: CDR1 SGDLS, CDR2 YYNGEE. The germline V and J ends were trimmed by 3 bases and 6 bases, with 12 bases remaining between them. The CDR3 is 14 amino acids.

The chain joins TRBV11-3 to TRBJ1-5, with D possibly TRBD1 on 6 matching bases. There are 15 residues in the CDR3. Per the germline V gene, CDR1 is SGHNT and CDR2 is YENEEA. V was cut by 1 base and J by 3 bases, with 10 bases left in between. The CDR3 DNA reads TGTGCCAGCAGCTTAGGACAGGTCTACAATCAGCCCCAGCATTTT. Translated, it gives CASSLGQVYNQPQHF.

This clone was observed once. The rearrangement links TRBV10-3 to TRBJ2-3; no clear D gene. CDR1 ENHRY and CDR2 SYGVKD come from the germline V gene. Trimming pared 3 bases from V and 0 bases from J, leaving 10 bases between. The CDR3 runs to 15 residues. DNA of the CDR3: TGTGCCATCAGTGACGGCGGATTAAGCACAGATACGCAGTATTTT. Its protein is CAISDGGLSTDTQYF.

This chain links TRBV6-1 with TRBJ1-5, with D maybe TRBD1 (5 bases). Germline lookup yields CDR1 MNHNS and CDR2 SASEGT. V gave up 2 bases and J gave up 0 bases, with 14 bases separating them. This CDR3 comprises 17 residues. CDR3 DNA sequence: TGTGCCAGCAGTGAAACGACAGCTACCTATAGCAATCAGCCCCAGCATTTT. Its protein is CASSETTATYSNQPQHF.

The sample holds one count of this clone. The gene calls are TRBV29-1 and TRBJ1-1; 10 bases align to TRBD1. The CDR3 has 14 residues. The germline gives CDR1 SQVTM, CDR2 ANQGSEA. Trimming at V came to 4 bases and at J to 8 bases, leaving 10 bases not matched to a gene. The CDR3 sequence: CSVAGTGVGREAFF. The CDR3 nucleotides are TGCAGCGTTGCCGGGACAGGGGTAGGGAGAGAAGCTTTCTTT.

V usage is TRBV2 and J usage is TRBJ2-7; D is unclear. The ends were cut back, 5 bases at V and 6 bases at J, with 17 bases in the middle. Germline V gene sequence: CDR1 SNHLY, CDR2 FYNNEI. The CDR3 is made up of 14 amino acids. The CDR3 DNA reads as TGTGCCAGCAGTCCCCCGGCTAGTCGGATCGAGCAGTACTTC. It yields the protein CASSPPASRIEQYF. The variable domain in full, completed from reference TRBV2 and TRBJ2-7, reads EPEVTQTPSHQVTQMGQEVILRCVPISNHLYFYWYRQILGQKVEFLVSFYNNEISEKSEIFDDQFSVERPDGSNFTLKIRSTKLEDSAMYFCASSPPASRIEQYFGPGTRLTVT.

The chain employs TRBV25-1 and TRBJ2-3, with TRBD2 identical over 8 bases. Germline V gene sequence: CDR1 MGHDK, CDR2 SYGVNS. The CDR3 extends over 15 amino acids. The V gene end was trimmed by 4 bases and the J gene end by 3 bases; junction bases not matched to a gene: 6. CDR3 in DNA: TGTGCCAGCAGTGGTAGCGGGGATGTTACAGATACGCAGTATTTT. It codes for CASSGSGDVTDTQYF.

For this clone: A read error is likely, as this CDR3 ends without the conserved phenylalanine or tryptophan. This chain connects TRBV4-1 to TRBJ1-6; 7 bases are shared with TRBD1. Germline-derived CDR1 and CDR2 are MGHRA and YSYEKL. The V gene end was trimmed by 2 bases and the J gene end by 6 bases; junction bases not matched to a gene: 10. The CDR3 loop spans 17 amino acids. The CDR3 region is CASSQPGQSQANSPLHV. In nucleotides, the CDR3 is TGCGCCAGCAGCCAACCGGGACAGTCCCAAGCTAATTCACCCCTCCACGTT.

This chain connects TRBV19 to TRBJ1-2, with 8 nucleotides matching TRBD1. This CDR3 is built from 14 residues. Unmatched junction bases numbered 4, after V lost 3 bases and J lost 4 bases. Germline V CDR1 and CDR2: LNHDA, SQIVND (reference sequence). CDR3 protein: CASSMRTGTYGYTF. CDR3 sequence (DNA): TGTGCCAGTAGTATGAGGACAGGGACCTATGGCTACACCTTC.

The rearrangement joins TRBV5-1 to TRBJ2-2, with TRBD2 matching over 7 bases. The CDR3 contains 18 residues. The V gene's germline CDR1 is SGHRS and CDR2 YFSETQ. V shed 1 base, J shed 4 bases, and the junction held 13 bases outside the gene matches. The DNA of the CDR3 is TGCGCCAGCAGCTTGTGGCACGCCGGGGGGAGGAGCACCGGGGAGCTGTTTTTT. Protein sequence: CASSLWHAGGRSTGELFF. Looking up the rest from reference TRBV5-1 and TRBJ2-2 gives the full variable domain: KAGVTQTPRYLIKTRGQQVTLSCSPISGHRSVSWYQQTPGQGLQFLFEYFSETQRNKGNFPGRFSGRQFSNSRSEMNVSTLELGDSALYLCASSLWHAGGRSTGELFFGEGSRLTVL.

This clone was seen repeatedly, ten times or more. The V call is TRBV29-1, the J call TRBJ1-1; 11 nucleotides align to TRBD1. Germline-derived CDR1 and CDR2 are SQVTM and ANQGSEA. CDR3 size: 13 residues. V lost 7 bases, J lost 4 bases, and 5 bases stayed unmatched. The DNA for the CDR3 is TGCAGCGCCCGGGACAGGGGGGGCACTGAAGCTTTCTTT. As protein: CSARDRGGTEAFF.

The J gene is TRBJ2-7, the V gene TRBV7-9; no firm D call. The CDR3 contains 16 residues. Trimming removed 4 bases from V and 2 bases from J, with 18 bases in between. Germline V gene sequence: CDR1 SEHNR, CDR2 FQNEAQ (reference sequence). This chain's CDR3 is CASSYFPVSHPYEQYF. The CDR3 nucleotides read TGTGCCAGCAGCTATTTCCCAGTGTCCCATCCCTACGAGCAGTACTTC.